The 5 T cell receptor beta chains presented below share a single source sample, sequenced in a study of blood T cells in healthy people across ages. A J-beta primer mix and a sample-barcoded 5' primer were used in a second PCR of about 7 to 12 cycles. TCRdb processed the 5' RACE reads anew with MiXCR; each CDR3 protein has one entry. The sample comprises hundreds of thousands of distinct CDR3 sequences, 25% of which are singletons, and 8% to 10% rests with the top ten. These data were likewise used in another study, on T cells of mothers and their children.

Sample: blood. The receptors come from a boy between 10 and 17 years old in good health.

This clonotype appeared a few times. This chain's CDR3 is CASSVGVGGTASTDTQYF. The CDR3 region has the DNA TGTGCCAGCAGCGTAGGGGTAGGCGGGACGGCTAGCACAGATACGCAGTATTTT. J is TRBJ2-3 and V is TRBV9, with a weak D call TRBD2 (6 bases). Germline CDR1 is SGDLS and CDR2 is YYNGEE. V gave up 0 bases and J gave up 0 bases, with 17 bases separating them. This CDR3 has 18 residues.

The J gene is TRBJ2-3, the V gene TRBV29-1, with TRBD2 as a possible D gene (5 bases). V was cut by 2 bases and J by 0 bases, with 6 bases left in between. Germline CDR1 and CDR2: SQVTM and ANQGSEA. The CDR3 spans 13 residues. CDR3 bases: TGCAGCGTTGAAAGGACTAGCACAGATACGCAGTATTTT. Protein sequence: CSVERTSTDTQYF.

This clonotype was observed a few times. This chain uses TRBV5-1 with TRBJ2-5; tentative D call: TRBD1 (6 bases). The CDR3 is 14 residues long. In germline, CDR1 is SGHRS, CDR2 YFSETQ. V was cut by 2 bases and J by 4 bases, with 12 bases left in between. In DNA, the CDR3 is TGCGCCAGCAGCTTCAATACAGGGAGAGAGACCCAGTACTTC. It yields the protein CASSFNTGRETQYF.

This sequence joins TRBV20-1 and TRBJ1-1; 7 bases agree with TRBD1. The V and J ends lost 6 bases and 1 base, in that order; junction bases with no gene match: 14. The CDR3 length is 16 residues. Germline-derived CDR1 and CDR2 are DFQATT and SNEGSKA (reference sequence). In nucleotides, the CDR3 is TGCAGTGCCGCTATTCCCACGGGACAGCCGAACACTGAAGCTTTCTTT. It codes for CSAAIPTGQPNTEAFF.

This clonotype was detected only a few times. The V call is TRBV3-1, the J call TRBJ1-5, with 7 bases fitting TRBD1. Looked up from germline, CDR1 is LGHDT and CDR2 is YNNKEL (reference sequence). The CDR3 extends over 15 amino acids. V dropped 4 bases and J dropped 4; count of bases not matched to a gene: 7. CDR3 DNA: TGTGCCAGCAGCCTAAACAGGGGAAGGAATCAGCCCCAGCATTTT. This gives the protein CASSLNRGRNQPQHF.